The next 15 T cell receptor beta chains were all read from a single sample in a study of shared clonotypes between healthy human individuals. Assay used: immunoSEQ multiplex PCR; TCRdb lists only in-frame clones, some missing. The sample includes 2 million or so clones, approximately 95% seen only once; the top ten take 0.13%. Sequencing used naive CD4+ T cells sorted from blood. Subset given: CD45RA+ positively selected. The receptors stem from a man younger than 35 in good health.

The gene calls are TRBV30 and TRBJ1-5, with TRBD1 identical over 10 bases. Germline V CDR1 and CDR2: GTSNPN, SVGIG (reference sequence). This CDR3 region has 20 residues. Trimming took 2 bases from V and 0 from J; bases not matched to a gene: 16. CDR3 DNA: TGTGCCTGGAGTTCCATCCCCGGGACAGGGGCCCGATATAGCAATCAGCCCCAGCATTTT. Translated: CAWSSIPGTGARYSNQPQHF.

Notes on this clone: Other DNA sequences in the same sample also yield this CDR3. The V call is TRBV18, the J call TRBJ1-2; D is perhaps TRBD1 (6 bases). This CDR3 is 13 amino acids long. Germline V gene sequence: CDR1 KGHSH, CDR2 LQKENI. The ends were cut back, 4 bases at V and 3 bases at J, with 9 bases in the middle. The CDR3 protein is CASSQGQDYGYTF. The CDR3 DNA sequence: TGTGCCAGCTCACAGGGACAAGACTATGGCTACACCTTC. The whole variable domain, filled in from reference TRBV18 and TRBJ1-2, reads NAGVMQNPRHLVRRRGQEARLRCSPMKGHSHVYWYRQLPEEGLKFMVYLQKENIIDESGMPKERFSAEFPKEGPSILRIQQVVRGDSAAYFCASSQGQDYGYTFGSGTRLTVV.

This clone was seen many times. The rearrangement joins TRBV10-3 to TRBJ1-1; D not certain. This CDR3 has 12 amino acids. Trimming removed 9 bases from V and 6 bases from J, with 14 bases in between. CDR1 and CDR2 from the germline V gene are ENHRY and SYGVKD. The CDR3, as DNA: TGTGCCATTAGCGAGGCCCTGGCTGAAGCTTTCTTT. It specifies CAISEALAEAFF.

V and J are TRBV2 and TRBJ2-4; TRBD1 is a possible D gene (6 bases). Germline CDR1 SNHLY, CDR2 FYNNEI. The CDR3 runs to 16 residues. The germline V and J ends were trimmed by 8 bases and 0 bases, with 17 bases remaining between them. CDR3 residues: CASAGTLNRAKNIQYF. CDR3 DNA: TGTGCCAGCGCCGGGACACTCAATCGAGCCAAAAACATTCAGTACTTC.

The chain is built from TRBV7-2 and TRBJ1-2; the D is unclear. The CDR3 is 15 residues long. From germline, CDR1 is SGHTA and CDR2 FQGNSA. V lost 5 bases and J 6 bases, leaving 19 bases between the germline ends. The CDR3 sequence: CASSPPPGLINGYTF. The CDR3 region has the DNA TGTGCCAGCAGCCCCCCCCCGGGCCTCATTAATGGCTACACCTTC.

CDR3 in amino acids: CAWSPQILSSGNTIYF. DNA for the CDR3: TGTGCCTGGAGTCCTCAGATCCTGAGCTCTGGAAACACCATATATTTT. This chain connects TRBV30 to TRBJ1-3; D is undetermined. V gave up 2 bases and J gave up 0 bases, with 14 bases separating them. This CDR3 region has 16 residues. Germline V lookup: CDR1 GTSNPN, CDR2 SVGIG (reference sequence).

In the case of this clone: This same CDR3 is encoded by further DNA sequences in the sample. The chain joins TRBV28 to TRBJ2-7; 10 bases agree with TRBD1. The CDR3 runs 13 residues. The V segment lost 5 bases and the J segment 4 bases; nucleotides outside the gene matches: 2. Germline CDR1 MDHEN, CDR2 SYDVKM. CDR3 bases: TGTGCCAGCAGTGACAGGGGGCTTTACGAGCAGTACTTC. Its translation is CASSDRGLYEQYF. Looking up the rest from reference TRBV28 and TRBJ2-7 gives the full variable domain: DVKVTQSSRYLVKRTGEKVFLECVQDMDHENMFWYRQDPGLGLRLIYFSYDVKMKEKGDIPEGYSVSREKKERFSLILESASTNQTSMYLCASSDRGLYEQYFGPGTRLTVT.

The chain links TRBV7-3 to TRBJ1-6, with no clear D. Trimming removed 6 bases at V and 8 bases at J, with 11 bases between. Germline V CDR1 and CDR2: SGHTA, FQGTGA. The CDR3 totals 13 residues. The CDR3 loop is CASSRSGDSPLHF. Written as DNA, the CDR3 is TGTGCCAGCAGTCGGTCTGGGGATTCACCCCTCCACTTT.

For this clone: Other DNA variants within this sample encode the same CDR3. The chain is built from TRBV6-5 and TRBJ1-2; TRBD1 agrees at 7 bases. Germline lookup yields CDR1 MNHEY and CDR2 SVGAGI. The CDR3 sequence is 12 residues long. The V segment lost 5 bases and the J segment 4 bases; nucleotides outside the gene matches: 1. CDR3: CASSRDSYGYTF. Here the CDR3 DNA reads TGTGCCAGCAGTAGGGACAGCTATGGCTACACCTTC.

This rearrangement joins TRBV11-2 to TRBJ2-3; weak D call: TRBD2 (6 bases). The CDR3 covers 15 residues. V gave up 5 bases and J gave up 4 bases, with 16 bases separating them. Per the germline V gene, CDR1 is SGHAT and CDR2 is FQNNGV. DNA for the CDR3: TGTGCCAGCAGCCCTTCCGGGAGCAGGGCAGATACGCAGTATTTT. This translates into CASSPSGSRADTQYF.

The CDR3 sequence is CASSQIQGRGNYGYTF. In nucleotides, the CDR3 is TGTGCCAGCAGCCAAATACAGGGGCGGGGTAACTATGGCTACACCTTC. This rearrangement joins TRBV11-2 to TRBJ1-2; 7 positions agree with TRBD1. Unmatched junction bases numbered 10, after V lost 5 bases and J lost 1 base. CDR3 length equals 16 residues. Looked up from germline, CDR1 is SGHAT and CDR2 is FQNNGV.

The rearrangement uses TRBV4-3 and TRBJ2-6; 7 positions match TRBD1. This CDR3 has 18 residues. Germline lookup yields CDR1 LGHNA and CDR2 YSLEER. With 2 bases clipped from V and 0 bases from J, the junction kept 7 bases outside the gene matches. CDR3 coding DNA: TGCGCCAGCAGCCAAACCGGGACAGCGAGCTCTGGGGCCAACGTCCTGACTTTC. The encoded protein is CASSQTGTASSGANVLTF.

This clone was counted once. The chain carries TRBV27 and TRBJ2-3, with 13 positions matching TRBD2. The CDR3 length is 18 residues. The J segment lost 4 bases and the V segment lost 3 bases, leaving 10 bases of the junction unmatched. Germline CDR1 reads MNHEY; CDR2 reads SMNVEV (reference sequence). DNA for the CDR3: TGTGCCAGCAGTTTGGGGGCCGGAGGACTAGCGGGGGCAGATACGCAGTATTTT. This codes for CASSLGAGGLAGADTQYF.

The J gene is TRBJ2-7, the V gene TRBV5-1; the D is unclear. Germline V gene data show CDR1 as SGHRS and CDR2 as YFSETQ. This CDR3 region has 15 residues. The germline V and J ends were trimmed by 0 bases and 4 bases, with 14 bases remaining between them. The CDR3 sequence is CASSLALGGSYEQYF. The DNA for the CDR3 is TGCGCCAGCAGCTTGGCCTTGGGTGGGTCGTACGAGCAGTACTTC.

This chain joins TRBV7-9 and TRBJ2-1, with 11 bases fitting TRBD2. The CDR3 contains 16 residues. Trimming removed 5 bases from V and 4 bases from J; junction bases left unmatched: 7. Germline lookup yields CDR1 SEHNR and CDR2 FQNEAQ (reference sequence). For the CDR3, the DNA is TGTGCCAGCAGCCTCAGACTAGCGGGAAGTTACAATGAGCAGTTCTTC. Translation gives CASSLRLAGSYNEQFF.